This T cell receptor (beta chain) was recovered during a study of monozygotic twins with cystic fibrosis. Findings of the study overall: V usage most resembled the co-twin in 13 of 16 pairs. Nucleotide-identical clonotype sharing was significantly higher within monozygotic CF twin pairs than between unrelated CF individuals. Low clonality (median around 0.009) suggested a mostly naive repertoire. In this small cohort, shared CDR3 numbers showed no association with age, concordance or disease severity.

TCRdb's copy holds only in-frame clones and misses some; the assay was immunoSEQ multiplex PCR. The sample includes 30,000 to 45,000 clones, 84% of them seen just once. This CDR3 spans 14 amino acids. V lost 0 bases and J 4 bases, leaving 10 bases between the germline ends. CDR1 and CDR2 (germline): SGHNT, YYREEE (reference sequence). With regard to this clone: What it binds is unknown. This sample includes further DNA sequences coding for the same CDR3.

Sequenced sample: blood. The TCR sequence derives from a girl under 10 years old with cystic fibrosis. The chain joins TRBV5-4 to TRBJ1-2; D possibly corresponds to TRBD1 (6 bases). CDR3 region: CASSLAGAPYGYTF. CDR3 sequence (DNA): TGTGCCAGCAGCTTGGCAGGGGCCCCCTATGGCTACACCTTC.